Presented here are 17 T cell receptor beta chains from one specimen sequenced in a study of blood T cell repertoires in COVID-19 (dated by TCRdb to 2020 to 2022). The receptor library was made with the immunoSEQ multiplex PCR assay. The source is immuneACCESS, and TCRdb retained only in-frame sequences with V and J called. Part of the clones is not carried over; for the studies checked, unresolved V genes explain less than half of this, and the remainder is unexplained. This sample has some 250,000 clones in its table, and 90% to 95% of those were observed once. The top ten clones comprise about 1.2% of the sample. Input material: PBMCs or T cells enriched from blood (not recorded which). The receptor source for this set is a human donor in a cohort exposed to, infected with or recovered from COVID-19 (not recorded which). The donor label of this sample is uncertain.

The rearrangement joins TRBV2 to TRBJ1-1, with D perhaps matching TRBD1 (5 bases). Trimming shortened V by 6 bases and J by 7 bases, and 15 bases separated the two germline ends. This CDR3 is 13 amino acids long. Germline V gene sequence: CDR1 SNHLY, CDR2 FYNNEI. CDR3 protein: CASRNTGGFEAFF. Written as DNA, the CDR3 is TGTGCCAGCAGAAACACGGGGGGGTTTGAAGCTTTCTTT. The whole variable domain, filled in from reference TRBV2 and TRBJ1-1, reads EPEVTQTPSHQVTQMGQEVILRCVPISNHLYFYWYRQILGQKVEFLVSFYNNEISEKSEIFDDQFSVERPDGSNFTLKIRSTKLEDSAMYFCASRNTGGFEAFFGQGTRLTVV.

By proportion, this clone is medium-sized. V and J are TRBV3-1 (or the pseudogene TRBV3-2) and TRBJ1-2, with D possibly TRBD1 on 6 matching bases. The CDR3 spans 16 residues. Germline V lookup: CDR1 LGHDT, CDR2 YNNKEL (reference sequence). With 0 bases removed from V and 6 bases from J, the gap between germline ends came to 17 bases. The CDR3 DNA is TGTGCCAGCAGCCAAGAACCCCCTTGGCAGGGGCATGGCTACACCTTC. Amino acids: CASSQEPPWQGHGYTF.

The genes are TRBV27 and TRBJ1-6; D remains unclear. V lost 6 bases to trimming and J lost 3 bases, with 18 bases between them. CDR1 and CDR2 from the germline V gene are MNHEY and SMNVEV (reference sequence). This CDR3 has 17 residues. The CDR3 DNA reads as TGTGCCAGCAGCCCCGGAGGGCCGTACTACTATAATTCACCCCTCCACTTT. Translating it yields CASSPGGPYYYNSPLHF.

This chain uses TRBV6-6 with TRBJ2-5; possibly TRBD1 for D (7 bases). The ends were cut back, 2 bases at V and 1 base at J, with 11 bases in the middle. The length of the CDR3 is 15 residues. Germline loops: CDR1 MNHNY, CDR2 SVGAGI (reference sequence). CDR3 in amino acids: CASSYGQGGQETQYF. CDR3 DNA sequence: TGTGCCAGCAGTTACGGGCAGGGGGGCCAAGAGACCCAGTACTTC.

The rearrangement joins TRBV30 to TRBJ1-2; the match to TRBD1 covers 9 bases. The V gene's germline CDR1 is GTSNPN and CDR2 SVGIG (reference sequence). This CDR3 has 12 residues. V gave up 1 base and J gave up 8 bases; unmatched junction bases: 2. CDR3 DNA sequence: TGTGCCTGGAGTGGGGGGACAGGGGGCTACACCTTC. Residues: CAWSGGTGGYTF.

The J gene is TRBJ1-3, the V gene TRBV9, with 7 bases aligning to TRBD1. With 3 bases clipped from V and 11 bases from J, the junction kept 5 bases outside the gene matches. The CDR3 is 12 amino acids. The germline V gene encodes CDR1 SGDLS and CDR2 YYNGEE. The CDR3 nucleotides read TGTGCCAGCAGCGGCTGGGACAGCTCCATATATTTT. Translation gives CASSGWDSSIYF.

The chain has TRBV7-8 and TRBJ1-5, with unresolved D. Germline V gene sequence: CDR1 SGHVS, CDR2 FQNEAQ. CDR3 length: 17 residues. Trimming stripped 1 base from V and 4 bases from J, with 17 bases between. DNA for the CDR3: TGTGCCAGCAGCTTAGAGCCTACCATTAGCGGGAATCAGCCCCAGCATTTT. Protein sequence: CASSLEPTISGNQPQHF.

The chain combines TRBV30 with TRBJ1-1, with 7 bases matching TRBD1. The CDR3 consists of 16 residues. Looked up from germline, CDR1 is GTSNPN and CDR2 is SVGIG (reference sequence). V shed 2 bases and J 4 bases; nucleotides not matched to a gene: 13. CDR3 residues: CAWSTTGFGGSTEAFF. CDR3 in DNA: TGTGCCTGGAGTACGACAGGGTTTGGGGGCAGCACTGAAGCTTTCTTT.

The CDR3 sequence: CASSTGGGNVGGEAFF. DNA for the CDR3: TGTGCCAGCAGTACGGGGGGAGGCAACGTCGGTGGTGAAGCTTTCTTT. This chain joins TRBV27 and TRBJ1-1, with D possibly being TRBD1 (5 bases). CDR3 size: 16 residues. The V end was cut by 5 bases, the J end by 7 bases, with 23 bases between. Germline CDR1 MNHEY, CDR2 SMNVEV (reference sequence).

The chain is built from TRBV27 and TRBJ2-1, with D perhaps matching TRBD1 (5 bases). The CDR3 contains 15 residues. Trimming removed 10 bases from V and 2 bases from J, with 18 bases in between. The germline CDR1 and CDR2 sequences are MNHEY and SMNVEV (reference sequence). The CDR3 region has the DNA TGTGCCACCTCACAGGACGTCGGGCCCTACAATGAGCAGTTCTTC. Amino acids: CATSQDVGPYNEQFF.

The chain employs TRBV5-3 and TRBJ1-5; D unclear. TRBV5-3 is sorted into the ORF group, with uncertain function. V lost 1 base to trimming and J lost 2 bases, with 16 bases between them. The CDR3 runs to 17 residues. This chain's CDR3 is CARSLSAGGERNQPQHF. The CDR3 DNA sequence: TGTGCCAGAAGCTTGAGTGCAGGCGGGGAGCGCAATCAGCCCCAGCATTTT.

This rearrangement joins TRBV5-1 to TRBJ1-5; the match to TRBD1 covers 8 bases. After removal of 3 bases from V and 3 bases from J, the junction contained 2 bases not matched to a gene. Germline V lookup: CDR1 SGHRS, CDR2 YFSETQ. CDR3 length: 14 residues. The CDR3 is CASSSGQVNQPQHF. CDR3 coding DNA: TGCGCCAGCAGCTCGGGACAGGTCAATCAGCCCCAGCATTTT.

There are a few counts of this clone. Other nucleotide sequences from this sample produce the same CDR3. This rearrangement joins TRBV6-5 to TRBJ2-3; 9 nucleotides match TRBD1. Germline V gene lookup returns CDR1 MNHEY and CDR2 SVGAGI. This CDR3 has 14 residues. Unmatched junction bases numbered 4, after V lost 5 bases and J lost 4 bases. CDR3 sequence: CASSPDRGADTQYF. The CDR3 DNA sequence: TGTGCCAGCAGTCCCGACAGGGGGGCAGATACGCAGTATTTT.

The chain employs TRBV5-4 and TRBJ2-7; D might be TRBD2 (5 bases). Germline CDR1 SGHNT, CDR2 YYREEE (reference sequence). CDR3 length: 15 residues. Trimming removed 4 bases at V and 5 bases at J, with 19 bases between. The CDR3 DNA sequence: TGTGCCAGCAGCGCCCAACTAGAATTTGGAGACGAGCAGTACTTC. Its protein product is CASSAQLEFGDEQYF. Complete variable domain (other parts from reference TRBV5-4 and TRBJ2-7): ETGVTQSPTHLIKTRGQQVTLRCSSQSGHNTVSWYQQALGQGPQFIFQYYREEENGRGNFPPRFSGLQFPNYSSELNVNALELDDSALYLCASSAQLEFGDEQYFGPGTRLTVT.

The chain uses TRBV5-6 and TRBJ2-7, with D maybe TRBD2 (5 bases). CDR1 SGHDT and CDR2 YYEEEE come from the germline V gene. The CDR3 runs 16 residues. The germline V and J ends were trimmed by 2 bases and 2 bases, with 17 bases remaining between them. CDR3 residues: CASSFPGEGLTYEQYF. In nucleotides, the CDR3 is TGTGCCAGCAGCTTCCCCGGGGAAGGATTAACCTACGAGCAGTACTTC.

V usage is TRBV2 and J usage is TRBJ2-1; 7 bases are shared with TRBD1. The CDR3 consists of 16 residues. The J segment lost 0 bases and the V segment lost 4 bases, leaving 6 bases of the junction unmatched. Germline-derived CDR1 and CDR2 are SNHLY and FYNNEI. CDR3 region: CASSGQGLHSYNEQFF. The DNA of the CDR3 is TGTGCCAGCAGTGGACAGGGTCTCCACTCCTACAATGAGCAGTTCTTC.

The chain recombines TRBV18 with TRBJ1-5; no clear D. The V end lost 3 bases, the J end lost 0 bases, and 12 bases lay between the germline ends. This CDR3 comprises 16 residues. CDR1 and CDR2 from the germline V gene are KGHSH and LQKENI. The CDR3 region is CASSPSTELSNQPQHF. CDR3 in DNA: TGTGCCAGCTCACCGAGTACAGAGCTTAGCAATCAGCCCCAGCATTTT.